This TCR beta chain was captured in a study of T cell responses to AZD1222 COVID-19 vaccine. Overall study results and limits: Vaccine-associated CD4 TCRs spanned spike, dominant at 160-218 and 743-854. Donors were mostly white British, more females; clonal diversity possibly underestimated.

To note about this clone: The antigen remains unidentified.

Germline values: CDR1 KGHSH, CDR2 LQKENI. This CDR3 region has 13 residues. Trimming removed 1 base from V and 6 bases from J, with 9 bases in between. Profiled with immunoSEQ multiplex PCR; TCRdb holds only in-frame clones, not every one. The data contain 130,000 to 150,000 clones, roughly 89% of them singletons. Material: peripheral blood, obtained on day 0 of AZD1222 vaccination. The receptor was derived from an adult in good health. The J gene is TRBJ1-2, the V gene TRBV18; D unclear. The chain's CDR3 is CASSPLSENGYTF. Here the CDR3 DNA reads TGTGCCAGCTCACCACTATCGGAAAATGGCTACACCTTC.